One sample yielded the 29 T cell receptor beta chains listed below, sequenced in a study of T cell repertoires in cytomegalovirus infection. Via MiXCR, TCRdb re-called the reads, giving one row per CDR3 protein. Here the sample spans about half a million distinct CDR3 sequences, 30% to 40% being singletons. These receptors have no identified antigens. Sequences were derived from cultured PBMCs, sampled from culture after CMV antigen stimulation. These receptors were obtained from a human donor in good health (CMV status not recorded). Some clones in this sample may be carry-over from other donors' samples.

J is TRBJ1-2 and V is TRBV5-4; D is unclear. V lost 6 bases to trimming and J lost 8 bases, with 20 bases between them. Germline lookup yields CDR1 SGHNT and CDR2 YYREEE (reference sequence). The CDR3 is 14 amino acids. The CDR3 reads CASTRGPGGGGYTF. CDR3 nucleotide sequence: TGTGCCAGCACCCGTGGCCCAGGTGGTGGGGGCTACACCTTC. The whole variable domain, remainder taken from reference TRBV5-4 and TRBJ1-2, is ETGVTQSPTHLIKTRGQQVTLRCSSQSGHNTVSWYQQALGQGPQFIFQYYREEENGRGNFPPRFSGLQFPNYSSELNVNALELDDSALYLCASTRGPGGGGYTFGSGTRLTVV.

This rearrangement joins TRBV13 to TRBJ2-6; no clear D. Germline CDR1 reads PRHDT; CDR2 reads FYEKMQ (reference sequence). The CDR3 length is 16 residues. V lost 5 bases and J lost 2, with 13 bases in between. For the CDR3, the DNA is TGTGCCAGCAGCCTTTTAAAGGGTACTGGGGCCAACGTCCTGACTTTC. Protein sequence: CASSLLKGTGANVLTF.

The CDR3 region is CASSSRGLVGNEQFF. CDR3 sequence (DNA): TGTGCCAGCAGCTCCAGGGGACTAGTTGGCAATGAGCAGTTCTTC. This chain connects TRBV7-2 to TRBJ2-1, with 8 bases that match TRBD2. Germline V CDR1 and CDR2: SGHTA, FQGNSA. Trimming took 4 bases from V and 6 from J; bases not matched to a gene: 8. This CDR3 spans 15 amino acids. Looking up the rest from reference TRBV7-2 and TRBJ2-1 gives the full variable domain: GAGVSQSPSNKVTEKGKDVELRCDPISGHTALYWYRQSLGQGLEFLIYFQGNSAPDKSGLPSDRFSAERTGGSVSTLTIQRTQQEDSAVYLCASSSRGLVGNEQFFGPGTRLTVL.

The rearrangement joins TRBV6-6 to TRBJ2-1, with 9 bases identical to TRBD2. CDR1 MNHNY and CDR2 SVGAGI come from the germline V gene (reference sequence). The trim removed 7 bases at V and 7 bases at J, leaving 5 bases unmatched. This CDR3 region has 13 residues. CDR3 DNA: TGTGCCAGCAAAGCGGGAGGATGGAATGAGCAGTTCTTC. It codes for CASKAGGWNEQFF.

The chain combines TRBV23-1 with TRBJ1-1; no reliable D call. TRBV23-1 is recorded as an ORF, its role being uncertain. V lost 1 base to trimming and J lost 2 bases, with 8 bases between them. The length of the CDR3 is 14 residues. DNA of the CDR3: TGCGCCAGCAGTCAATTCCGCGACAACACTGAAGCTTTCTTT. Translating gives CASSQFRDNTEAFF.

This clonotype appeared a few times. This chain connects TRBV19 to TRBJ2-5; 14 bases align to TRBD2. CDR1 LNHDA and CDR2 SQIVND come from the germline V gene (reference sequence). Germline trimming cut 6 bases from V and 4 bases from J; bases unmatched to any gene: 7. The CDR3 extends over 16 amino acids. The CDR3 coding sequence is TGTGCCAGTAGCGACACCGGACTAGCGGGAGGAGAGACCCAGTACTTC. As protein: CASSDTGLAGGETQYF. The variable domain in full, with the rest retrieved from reference TRBV19 and TRBJ2-5, is DGGITQSPKYLFRKEGQNVTLSCEQNLNHDAMYWYRQDPGQGLRLIYYSQIVNDFQKGDIAEGYSVSREKKESFPLTVTSAQKNPTAFYLCASSDTGLAGGETQYFGPGTRLLVL.

The sample holds many counts of this clonotype. The gene calls are TRBV7-8 and TRBJ2-7; 12 bases fit TRBD2. This CDR3 comprises 18 residues. V was pared by 5 bases and J by 3 bases, with 14 bases of the junction left unmatched. Germline V gives CDR1 SGHVS, CDR2 FQNEAQ. In DNA form, the CDR3 reads TGTGCCAGCAGCACCGACAGACTAGCGGGAGTACCCAACTACGAGCAGTACTTC. Protein product: CASSTDRLAGVPNYEQYF.

The V call is TRBV11-2, the J call TRBJ1-2; the match to TRBD1 covers 8 bases. CDR1 and CDR2 from the germline V gene are SGHAT and FQNNGV. This CDR3 region has 16 residues. V dropped 4 bases and J dropped 3; count of bases not matched to a gene: 10. This CDR3 reads CASSSAGDRGHYGYTF. CDR3 coding DNA: TGTGCCAGCAGCTCAGCTGGTGACAGGGGACACTATGGCTACACCTTC.

In its sample, this clonotype was seen a few times. The rearrangement links TRBV5-8 to TRBJ1-5, with D possibly TRBD1 on 5 matching bases. This CDR3 is built from 13 residues. Trimming removed 4 bases at V and 6 bases at J, with 11 bases between. Germline-derived CDR1 and CDR2 are SGHTS and YDEGEE. This chain's CDR3 is CASSVGGTQPQHF. In nucleotides, the CDR3 is TGTGCCAGCAGCGTGGGGGGTACTCAGCCCCAGCATTTT.

V gene TRBV7-3 combines with J gene TRBJ2-1; D is undetermined. The CDR3 spans 14 residues. Germline V gives CDR1 SGHTA, CDR2 FQGTGA. V was shortened by 2 bases and J by 10 bases, with 15 bases between the two germline ends. The CDR3 loop reads CASSLFTDPREQFF. CDR3 nucleotides: TGTGCCAGCAGCTTATTTACAGACCCCCGGGAGCAGTTCTTC.

The chain has TRBV29-1 and TRBJ2-1; D call uncertain. Germline V gene sequence: CDR1 SQVTM, CDR2 ANQGSEA. Between the trimmed V and J ends, which lost 1 base and 7 bases, there was a span of 11 bases. This CDR3 comprises 13 residues. CDR3 sequence reads: CSVEVRASNEQFF. For the CDR3, the DNA is TGCAGCGTTGAAGTAAGGGCGTCGAATGAGCAGTTCTTC.

V usage is TRBV20-1 and J usage is TRBJ2-1; TRBD2 agrees at 10 bases. Germline loops: CDR1 DFQATT, CDR2 SNEGSKA (reference sequence). The CDR3 extends over 15 amino acids. The trim removed 6 bases at V and 8 bases at J, leaving 13 bases unmatched. CDR3 in DNA: TGCAGTGCCCAAGGGGCTAGCGGGAGTTCGGATGAGCAGTTCTTC. Translating it yields CSAQGASGSSDEQFF.

The V gene is TRBV4-1, the J gene TRBJ1-6; D unresolved. V lost 1 base and J lost 0, with 10 bases in between. Germline V lookup: CDR1 MGHRA, CDR2 YSYEKL. The CDR3 contains 17 residues. Here the CDR3 DNA reads TGCGCCAGCAGCCAAGGGCCGGCGAGCTCCTATAATTCACCCCTCCACTTT. Its protein product is CASSQGPASSYNSPLHF.

The chain recombines TRBV6-2 or TRBV6-3 with TRBJ2-7; D unclear. Trimming took off 6 bases at V and 6 bases at J, with 9 bases between the two ends. CDR1 and CDR2 (germline): MNHEY, SVGEGT. The CDR3 totals 11 residues. The CDR3 region is CASSQGSEQYV. In DNA, the CDR3 is TGTGCCAGCAGCCAAGGCTCCGAGCAGTACGTC.

This chain links TRBV6-2 or TRBV6-3 with TRBJ2-1, with a weak D call TRBD2 (5 bases). The CDR3 contains 13 residues. Trimming took 7 bases from V and 7 from J, leaving 14 bases between them. CDR1 is MNHEY, CDR2 SVGEGT, per germline. The CDR3 spells CASTPDSYNEQFF. In DNA form, the CDR3 reads TGTGCCAGCACCCCGGACTCGTATAATGAGCAGTTCTTC.

This chain connects TRBV7-2 to TRBJ2-7, with 8 bases identical to TRBD2. The V gene end was trimmed by 1 base and the J gene end by 5 bases; junction bases not matched to a gene: 4. The CDR3 has 14 amino acids. Germline-derived CDR1 and CDR2 are SGHTA and FQGNSA. The CDR3 region has the DNA TGTGCCAGCAGCTTAGGGACTAGCCGCGACGAGCAGTACGTC. It codes for CASSLGTSRDEQYV.

V is TRBV20-1 and J is TRBJ2-7; 10 bases agree with TRBD2. CDR3 length: 16 residues. Trimming at V came to 4 bases and at J to 1 base, leaving 10 bases not matched to a gene. The germline V gene encodes CDR1 DFQATT and CDR2 SNEGSKA (reference sequence). CDR3 nucleotides: TGCAGTGCTACACCTCCCTGGACTAGCGGTTCCTACGAGCAGTACTTC. The encoded protein is CSATPPWTSGSYEQYF.

The chain employs TRBV4-1 and TRBJ1-1; D is uncertain. The CDR3 loop spans 15 amino acids. Trimming cost V 4 bases and J 8 bases, with 20 bases left between them. The germline CDR1 and CDR2 sequences are MGHRA and YSYEKL. For the CDR3, the DNA is TGCGCCAGCAGCCTTTCGGACGGCCCCCCGGTGGAAGCTTTCTTT. Protein: CASSLSDGPPVEAFF.

The chain carries TRBV6-1 and TRBJ2-4, with 13 bases identical to TRBD2. Germline trimming cut 6 bases from V and 3 bases from J; bases unmatched to any gene: 8. The CDR3 runs 17 residues. Germline lookup yields CDR1 MNHNS and CDR2 SASEGT. CDR3 bases: TGTGCCAGCAGCGGACTAGCGGGAGTGGTAGGCAAAAACATTCAGTACTTC. Protein sequence: CASSGLAGVVGKNIQYF.

This clonotype was recorded many times. The chain combines TRBV28 with TRBJ2-1; TRBD2 agrees at 13 bases. The V gene end was trimmed by 6 bases and the J gene end by 7 bases; junction bases not matched to a gene: 6. This CDR3 is 15 amino acids long. Per germline, CDR1 MDHEN and CDR2 SYDVKM. The CDR3 region has the DNA TGTGCCAGCAGCTCGGGACTAGCGGGGCGGAATGAGCAGTTCTTC. Amino acids: CASSSGLAGRNEQFF.

The genes are TRBV5-4 and TRBJ2-5; D remains ambiguous. Germline loops: CDR1 SGHNT, CDR2 YYREEE (reference sequence). This CDR3 spans 15 amino acids. V lost 5 bases, J lost 3 bases, and 17 bases lay in between. The CDR3 region has the DNA TGTGCCAGCAGGGAGAGGACGGCCGGAAAAGAGACCCAGTACTTC. Amino acid sequence: CASRERTAGKETQYF.

This clonotype was detected only a few times. This CDR3 is CASSLRQASPLHF. CDR3 in DNA: TGTGCCAGCAGTTTGCGACAGGCCTCACCCCTCCACTTT. V is TRBV12-3 or TRBV12-4 and J is TRBJ1-6; a weak D match, TRBD1 (6 bases). CDR3 length: 13 amino acids. Trimming cost V 3 bases and J 10 bases, with 10 bases left between them.

This clonotype was seen a few times. Compared with germline, one end of the junction differs, possibly owing to a read error. The chain is built from TRBV7-6 and TRBJ1-3; D gene ambiguous. The CDR3 covers 15 residues. Germline CDR1 and CDR2: SGHVS and FNYEAQ. The chain's CDR3 is CASSLDRSTGNTIYF. For the CDR3, the DNA is TGTGCTAGCAGCTTAGATAGGTCTACTGGAAACACCATATATTTT.

The chain recombines TRBV5-4 with TRBJ2-1; D uncertain. Germline loops: CDR1 SGHNT, CDR2 YYREEE (reference sequence). Trimming removed 1 base from V and 3 bases from J, with 11 bases in between. This CDR3 contains 15 residues. Written as DNA, the CDR3 is TGTGCCAGCAGCTTGCGGCTAGATAGCTACAATGAGCAGTTCTTC. This gives the protein CASSLRLDSYNEQFF.

The chain couples TRBV10-3 to TRBJ1-1; TRBD1 aligns across 7 bases. The CDR3 extends over 12 amino acids. V shed 1 base and J 7 bases; nucleotides not matched to a gene: 0. Germline loops: CDR1 ENHRY, CDR2 SYGVKD. The CDR3 here is CAISEWTGEAFF. The CDR3 DNA is TGTGCCATCAGTGAGTGGACAGGTGAAGCTTTCTTT.

This clonotype was seen repeatedly, ten times or more. The chain uses TRBV7-2 and TRBJ2-1, with D perhaps TRBD2 (6 bases). This CDR3 region has 16 residues. CDR1 and CDR2 from the germline V gene are SGHTA and FQGNSA. Trimming took off 2 bases at V and 0 bases at J, with 11 bases between the two ends. CDR3 protein: CASSLRRGFSYNEQFF. In DNA, the CDR3 is TGTGCCAGCAGCTTAAGGCGGGGATTCTCCTACAATGAGCAGTTCTTC.

The J gene is TRBJ2-1, the V gene TRBV24-1; 7 bases agree with TRBD2. Germline V gives CDR1 KGHDR, CDR2 SFDVKD. The CDR3 is 15 amino acids. V was clipped by 0 bases and J by 4 bases; unmatched bases: 2. CDR3 in amino acids: CATSDLRGSYNEQFF. The CDR3 nucleotides read TGTGCCACCAGTGATTTGCGCGGGAGTTACAATGAGCAGTTCTTC.

The chain uses TRBV7-2 and TRBJ1-1; 7 bases align to TRBD1. The CDR3 spans 13 residues. V shed 4 bases and J 11 bases; nucleotides not matched to a gene: 10. Germline V gene sequence: CDR1 SGHTA, CDR2 FQGNSA. CDR3 residues: CASSSETGAKAFF. As DNA, the CDR3 is TGTGCCAGCAGCTCCGAAACAGGGGCGAAGGCTTTCTTT.

This clonotype was seen a few times. V gene TRBV6-1 combines with J gene TRBJ2-7; the match to TRBD2 covers 7 bases. The CDR3 sequence is 15 residues long. Germline lookup yields CDR1 MNHNS and CDR2 SASEGT. Unmatched junction bases numbered 11, after V lost 6 bases and J lost 3 bases. CDR3 sequence reads: CASRRGVVGFYEQYF. CDR3 bases: TGTGCCAGCAGACGGGGGGTTGTGGGTTTCTACGAGCAGTACTTC.